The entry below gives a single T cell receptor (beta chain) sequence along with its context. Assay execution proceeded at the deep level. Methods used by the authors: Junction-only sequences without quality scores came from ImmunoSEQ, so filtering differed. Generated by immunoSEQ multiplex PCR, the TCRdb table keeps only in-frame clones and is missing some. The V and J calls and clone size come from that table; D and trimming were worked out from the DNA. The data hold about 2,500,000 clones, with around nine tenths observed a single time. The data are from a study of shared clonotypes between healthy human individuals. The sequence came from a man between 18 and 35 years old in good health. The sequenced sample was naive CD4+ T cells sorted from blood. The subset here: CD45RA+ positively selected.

The CDR3 protein is CASSLVGQGEQYF. CDR3 DNA: TGCGCCAGCAGCTTGGTAGGGCAGGGCGAGCAGTACTTC. The chain combines TRBV5-1 with TRBJ2-7; perhaps TRBD1 as D (5 bases). Trimming took 0 bases from V and 6 from J, leaving 10 bases between them. From germline, CDR1 is SGHRS and CDR2 YFSETQ. The CDR3 runs 13 residues.